This T cell receptor beta chain came from a study of cytomegalovirus exposure and HLA in healthy donors. Background on the study: One earlier analysis, a look at roughly 180 million T cells, found roughly 110 million unique TCR beta sequences.

Study-wide points: The classifier reportedly diagnosed cytomegalovirus status with high sensitivity and specificity. Rare TCR sequences dominated, though some public TCRs recurred in many donors. On later analysis, the bulk of CMV-associated TCR beta chains appeared to be HLA-restricted.

The PCR used 60 Vbeta and 13 Jbeta primers. Sequencing used immunoSEQ multiplex PCR; TCRdb keeps in-frame clones, though not all of them. The table has about 73,000 clones, roughly 71% seen once. Turning to this clone: The antigen is unknown.

This TCR derives from a man between 65 and 85 years old in good health and CMV-seronegative. The sample comprised PBMCs.

The CDR3 nucleotides read TGTGCCAACCGACAGGGCACGAACACCGGGGAGCTGTTTTTT. This encodes CANRQGTNTGELFF. The chain carries TRBV7-2 and TRBJ2-2, with 7 nucleotides matching TRBD1. The length of the CDR3 is 14 residues. Per germline, CDR1 SGHTA and CDR2 FQGNSA. Unmatched junction bases numbered 5, after V lost 10 bases and J lost 0 bases.